These 24 T cell receptor beta chains originate from one sample sequenced in a study of blood T cell repertoires in COVID-19. Sequencing was performed with immunoSEQ multiplex PCR; in TCRdb, only in-frame clones are kept and a portion is missing. The sample contains a few hundred thousand clones, around 84% of which appear only once. Sequencing was performed on peripheral blood. These receptors originate from a woman in her 70s with active or convalescent COVID-19.

The chain employs TRBV3-1 (or the pseudogene TRBV3-2) and TRBJ1-5; 8 bases agree with TRBD1. J was trimmed by 6 bases and V by 4 bases; bases with no gene match: 8. The CDR3 sequence is 15 residues long. Germline-derived CDR1 and CDR2 are LGHDT and YNNKEL (reference sequence). The DNA for the CDR3 is TGTGCCAGCAGCCCTTGGACAGGGAGCCCTCAGCCCCAGCATTTT. Its protein product is CASSPWTGSPQPQHF.

The chain carries TRBV19 and TRBJ1-1; weak D call: TRBD1 (5 bases). The CDR3 length is 11 residues. Trimming took off 6 bases at V and 8 bases at J, with 10 bases between the two ends. The V gene's germline CDR1 is LNHDA and CDR2 SQIVND (reference sequence). The CDR3 DNA sequence: TGTGCCAGTAGATACAGGCTAGAAGCTTTCTTT. It specifies CASRYRLEAFF.

V usage is TRBV4-3 and J usage is TRBJ2-3, with 7 bases fitting TRBD2. In germline, CDR1 is LGHNA, CDR2 YSLEER. The CDR3 is 15 residues long. The ends lost 3 bases at V and 0 bases at J; junction bases unmatched: 3. CDR3 region: CASSHGRGSTDTQYF. As DNA, the CDR3 is TGCGCCAGCAGCCACGGGCGGGGGAGCACAGATACGCAGTATTTT.

This rearrangement joins TRBV9 to TRBJ1-1; D unclear. The germline V gene has CDR1 SGDLS and CDR2 YYNGEE. V lost 0 bases to trimming and J lost 1 base, with 10 bases between them. The CDR3 has 15 amino acids. CDR3 residues: CASSVADVANTEAFF. CDR3 nucleotide sequence: TGTGCCAGCAGCGTAGCCGATGTGGCGAACACTGAAGCTTTCTTT.

This clone was counted between two and nine times. V and J are TRBV29-1 and TRBJ1-2; D is unresolved. V was shortened by 3 bases and J by 0 bases, with 8 bases between the two germline ends. This CDR3 has 13 residues. In germline, CDR1 is SQVTM, CDR2 ANQGSEA. As DNA, the CDR3 is TGCAGCGTTGAGGCTGTTTCTAACTATGGCTACACCTTC. This sequence encodes CSVEAVSNYGYTF.

The rearrangement links TRBV2 to TRBJ2-3; TRBD2 matches at 7 bases. CDR1 SNHLY and CDR2 FYNNEI come from the germline V gene. The CDR3 extends over 14 amino acids. V shed 8 bases and J 4 bases; nucleotides not matched to a gene: 9. The CDR3, as DNA: TGTGCCAGCGGAGTGGGGGGGGTCGCAGATACGCAGTATTTT. This sequence encodes CASGVGGVADTQYF.

Only a few counts were recorded for this clone. This chain joins TRBV19 and TRBJ1-5; TRBD1 matches at 7 bases. This CDR3 has 17 residues. With 8 bases clipped from V and 2 bases from J, the junction kept 15 bases outside the gene matches. The V gene's germline CDR1 is LNHDA and CDR2 SQIVND (reference sequence). DNA for the CDR3: TGTGCCAGTTCGAAAGAGTACAGGGGAATGGGCAATCAGCCCCAGCATTTT. Translation gives CASSKEYRGMGNQPQHF.

The chain recombines TRBV28 with TRBJ1-1, with D possibly matching TRBD1 (6 bases). V was trimmed by 6 bases and J by 5 bases, leaving 13 bases between them. CDR1 MDHEN and CDR2 SYDVKM come from the germline V gene. The CDR3 length is 13 residues. CDR3 nucleotide sequence: TGTGCCAGCAGGACGGCAGGGGATACTGAAGCTTTCTTT. It is translated as CASRTAGDTEAFF. The full variable domain, rest sourced from reference TRBV28 and TRBJ1-1, is DVKVTQSSRYLVKRTGEKVFLECVQDMDHENMFWYRQDPGLGLRLIYFSYDVKMKEKGDIPEGYSVSREKKERFSLILESASTNQTSMYLCASRTAGDTEAFFGQGTRLTVV.

The J gene is TRBJ1-3, the V gene TRBV5-1; D possibly corresponds to TRBD1 (5 bases). CDR1 is SGHRS and CDR2 is YFSETQ in the germline V gene. CDR3 size: 15 residues. Trimming removed 2 bases from V and 0 bases from J, with 9 bases in between. This CDR3 reads CASSFTGTSGNTIYF. In DNA form, the CDR3 reads TGCGCCAGCAGCTTTACAGGTACCTCTGGAAACACCATATATTTT.

The chain joins TRBV5-8 to TRBJ2-2; D is ambiguous. The CDR3 runs to 13 residues. The ends were cut back, 3 bases at V and 1 base at J, with 4 bases in the middle. The germline gives CDR1 SGHTS, CDR2 YDEGEE. In DNA, the CDR3 is TGTGCCAGCAGCTCCAGGAACACCGGGGAGCTGTTTTTT. This encodes CASSSRNTGELFF.

The chain recombines TRBV19 with TRBJ2-5; 9 bases agree with TRBD1. Losses at the gene ends were 5 bases for V and 5 bases for J; bases not matched to a gene: 9. This CDR3 spans 15 amino acids. Germline values: CDR1 LNHDA, CDR2 SQIVND (reference sequence). CDR3 in DNA: TGTGCCAGTAGTGGAAACAGGGGGCCGCGGGAGACCCAGTACTTC. Protein sequence: CASSGNRGPRETQYF.

This clone was seen only a few times. This chain joins TRBV7-9 and TRBJ1-1, with 9 bases identical to TRBD1. The CDR3 length is 14 residues. V was clipped by 7 bases and J by 1 base; unmatched bases: 4. From germline, CDR1 is SEHNR and CDR2 FQNEAQ (reference sequence). CDR3 nucleotide sequence: TGTGCCAGCACCGGACAGGGGCGGAACACTGAAGCTTTCTTT. Amino acids: CASTGQGRNTEAFF.

The V and J genes are TRBV7-2 and TRBJ2-1; 7 bases align to TRBD2. After removal of 5 bases from V and 3 bases from J, the junction contained 1 base not matched to a gene. The CDR3 contains 13 residues. From germline, CDR1 is SGHTA and CDR2 FQGNSA. The chain's CDR3 is CASSGLVYNEQFF. The CDR3 nucleotides read TGTGCCAGCAGCGGACTAGTCTACAATGAGCAGTTCTTC.

This chain connects TRBV24-1 to TRBJ2-3; 7 nucleotides align to TRBD1. Looked up from germline, CDR1 is KGHDR and CDR2 is SFDVKD. Trimming at V came to 5 bases and at J to 2 bases, leaving 6 bases not matched to a gene. The CDR3 covers 15 residues. The CDR3 DNA reads as TGTGCCACCAGTGTTCACAGGGGTCACACAGATACGCAGTATTTT. Its translation is CATSVHRGHTDTQYF.

The gene calls are TRBV19 and TRBJ2-6; D perhaps matches TRBD1 (5 bases). The CDR3 is 17 amino acids. Deletions cut 6 bases from V and 3 bases from J, with 18 bases between. Germline V lookup: CDR1 LNHDA, CDR2 SQIVND (reference sequence). CDR3 loop: CASRKMSRGGGANVLTF. CDR3 bases: TGTGCCAGTAGGAAGATGAGTAGGGGCGGTGGGGCCAACGTCCTGACTTTC.

The count of this clone is one. CDR3 residues: CASSPKTGSNQPQHF. CDR3 sequence (DNA): TGTGCCAGCAGCCCTAAAACAGGGTCCAATCAGCCCCAGCATTTT. The V call is TRBV7-6, the J call TRBJ1-5; weak D call: TRBD1 (6 bases). This CDR3 contains 15 residues. Germline CDR1 reads SGHVS; CDR2 reads FNYEAQ. Trimming removed 5 bases from V and 3 bases from J, with 14 bases in between. Together with reference TRBV7-6 and TRBJ1-5, the CDR3 gives the full variable domain: GAGVSQSPRYKVTKRGQDVALRCDPISGHVSLYWYRQALGQGPEFLTYFNYEAQQDKSGLPNDRFSAERPEGSISTLTIQRTEQRDSAMYRCASSPKTGSNQPQHFGDGTRLSIL.

V gene TRBV18 combines with J gene TRBJ2-5, with 8 bases identical to TRBD1. This CDR3 spans 16 amino acids. CDR1 and CDR2 from the germline V gene are KGHSH and LQKENI. Unmatched junction bases numbered 8, after V lost 2 bases and J lost 3 bases. The CDR3 DNA reads as TGTGCCAGCTCACCAGGGACAGGACCGCATAAAGAGACCCAGTACTTC. This translates into CASSPGTGPHKETQYF. The full variable domain, completed using reference TRBV18 and TRBJ2-5, is NAGVMQNPRHLVRRRGQEARLRCSPMKGHSHVYWYRQLPEEGLKFMVYLQKENIIDESGMPKERFSAEFPKEGPSILRIQQVVRGDSAAYFCASSPGTGPHKETQYFGPGTRLLVL.

The chain couples TRBV7-9 to TRBJ1-1; a weak D match, TRBD1 (5 bases). In germline, CDR1 is SEHNR, CDR2 FQNEAQ (reference sequence). Trimming took off 5 bases at V and 4 bases at J, with 11 bases between the two ends. The CDR3 has 13 amino acids. CDR3 sequence reads: CASSAGSATEAFF. DNA for the CDR3: TGTGCCAGCAGCGCAGGGTCGGCCACTGAAGCTTTCTTT.

The rearrangement links TRBV4-1 to TRBJ2-3; 10 bases map to TRBD2. Germline V lookup: CDR1 MGHRA, CDR2 YSYEKL. V shed 0 bases, J shed 6 bases, and the junction held 9 bases outside the gene matches. The CDR3 sequence is 17 residues long. The CDR3 coding sequence is TGCGCCAGCAGCCAAGATACAGCAGCGGGGGGGTGGGATACGCAGTATTTT. This translates into CASSQDTAAGGWDTQYF.

The chain uses TRBV12-3 or TRBV12-4 and TRBJ1-6; 7 bases are shared with TRBD1. This CDR3 has 13 residues. The J segment lost 7 bases and the V segment lost 4 bases, leaving 1 base of the junction unmatched. In DNA, the CDR3 is TGTGCCAGCAGTTCGACAGGGAATTCACCCCTCCACTTT. This sequence encodes CASSSTGNSPLHF.

The chain has TRBV4-1 and TRBJ2-7; D might be TRBD1 (6 bases). The CDR3 covers 15 residues. V dropped 3 bases and J dropped 5 bases, with 17 bases sitting between them. The germline V gene encodes CDR1 MGHRA and CDR2 YSYEKL. Here the CDR3 reads CASSHQGYSEDEQYF. For the CDR3, the DNA is TGCGCCAGCAGCCATCAGGGGTACAGTGAGGACGAGCAGTACTTC.

The CDR3 loop reads CASSVGPADYEQYF. In DNA, the CDR3 is TGTGCCAGCAGCGTAGGTCCAGCGGACTACGAGCAGTACTTC. The chain is built from TRBV9 and TRBJ2-7; possibly TRBD2 for D (5 bases). Germline values: CDR1 SGDLS, CDR2 YYNGEE. Trimming shortened V by 0 bases and J by 3 bases, and 10 bases separated the two germline ends. The CDR3 runs 14 residues.

The chain joins TRBV5-1 to TRBJ2-7, with TRBD1 identical over 8 bases. Germline values: CDR1 SGHRS, CDR2 YFSETQ. The CDR3 has 15 amino acids. V dropped 0 bases and J dropped 3; count of bases not matched to a gene: 5. CDR3 sequence: CASSLGQGALYEQYF. CDR3 DNA: TGCGCCAGCAGCTTGGGGCAGGGGGCACTCTACGAGCAGTACTTC.

This chain connects TRBV7-2 to TRBJ2-7; maybe TRBD2 (7 bases). Germline V gene sequence: CDR1 SGHTA, CDR2 FQGNSA. Trimming cost V 0 bases and J 4 bases, with 13 bases left between them. CDR3 length: 15 amino acids. CDR3 DNA: TGTGCCAGCAGCTTAGCGGGGGGGGCCTATTACGAGCAGTACTTC. Its protein is CASSLAGGAYYEQYF.